This T cell receptor (beta chain) was profiled in a study of T cell clones after liver transplantation. On the study more broadly: In this trial, immunosuppression withdrawal was attempted within 2 years of liver transplant. Until 12-24 months post-transplant, subjects got standard immunosuppression and no induction. Patients counted as tolerant after at least one year off all immunosuppression, enzymes not exceeding twice normal. Samples came pre-transplant, pre-randomization before withdrawal, and post-randomization after withdrawal ended.

Clones were read by immunoSEQ multiplex PCR, and TCRdb kept only the in-frame ones, dropping some. The sample lists 9,500 to 11,000 clones, 71% occurring once. With 6 bases clipped from V and 9 bases from J, the junction kept 5 bases outside the gene matches. There are 13 residues in the CDR3. Per the germline V gene, CDR1 is MNHEY and CDR2 is SMNVEV (reference sequence). The source is a human patient who received a liver transplant. Some T cells may have originated in the graft donor. The V and J genes are TRBV27 and TRBJ2-1; TRBD2 matches 10 bases. The input for sequencing was CD4+ T cells from blood, taken approximately 29 months after liver transplant. As DNA, the CDR3 is TGTGCCAGCAGCTTAGCGGGGGGATTTGAGCAGTTCTTC. It encodes CASSLAGGFEQFF.